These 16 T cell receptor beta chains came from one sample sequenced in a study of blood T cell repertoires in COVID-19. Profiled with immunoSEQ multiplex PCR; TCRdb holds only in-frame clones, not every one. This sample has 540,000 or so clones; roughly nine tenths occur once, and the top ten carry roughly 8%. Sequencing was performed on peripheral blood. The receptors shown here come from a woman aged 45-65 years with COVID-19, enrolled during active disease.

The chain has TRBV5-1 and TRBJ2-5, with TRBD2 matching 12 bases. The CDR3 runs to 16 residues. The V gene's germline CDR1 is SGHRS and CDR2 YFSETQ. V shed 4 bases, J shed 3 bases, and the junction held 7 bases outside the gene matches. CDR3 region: CASSTSSGGEEETQYF. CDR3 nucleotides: TGCGCCAGCAGCACCTCTAGCGGGGGGGAGGAAGAGACCCAGTACTTC.

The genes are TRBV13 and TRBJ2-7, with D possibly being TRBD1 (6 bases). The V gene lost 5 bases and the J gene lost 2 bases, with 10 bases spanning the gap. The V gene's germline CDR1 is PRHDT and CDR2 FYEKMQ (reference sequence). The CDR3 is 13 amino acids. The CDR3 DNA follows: TGTGCCAGCAGCCCGGGACATACCTACGAGCAGTACTTC. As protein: CASSPGHTYEQYF. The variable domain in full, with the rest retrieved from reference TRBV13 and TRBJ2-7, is AAGVIQSPRHLIKEKRETATLKCYPIPRHDTVYWYQQGPGQDPQFLISFYEKMQSDKGSIPDRFSAQQFSDYHSELNMSSLELGDSALYFCASSPGHTYEQYFGPGTRLTVT.

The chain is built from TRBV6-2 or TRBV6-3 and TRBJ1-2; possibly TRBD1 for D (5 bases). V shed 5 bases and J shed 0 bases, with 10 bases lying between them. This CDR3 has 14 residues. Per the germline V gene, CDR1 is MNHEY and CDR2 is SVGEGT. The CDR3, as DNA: TGTGCCAGCAGTCCGGACACAGCTAACTATGGCTACACCTTC. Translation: CASSPDTANYGYTF.

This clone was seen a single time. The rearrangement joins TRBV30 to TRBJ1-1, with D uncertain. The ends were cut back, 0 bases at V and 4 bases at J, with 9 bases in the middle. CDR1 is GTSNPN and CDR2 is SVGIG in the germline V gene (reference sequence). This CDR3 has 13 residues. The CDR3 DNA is TGTGCCTGGAGTGTATCAGGATCCACTGAAGCTTTCTTT. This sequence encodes CAWSVSGSTEAFF.

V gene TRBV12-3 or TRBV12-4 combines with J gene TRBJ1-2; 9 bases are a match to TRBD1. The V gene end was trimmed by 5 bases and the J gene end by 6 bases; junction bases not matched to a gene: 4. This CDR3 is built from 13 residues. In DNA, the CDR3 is TGTGCCAGCAGTCGGACAGGGGCTGATGGCTACACCTTC. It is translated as CASSRTGADGYTF.

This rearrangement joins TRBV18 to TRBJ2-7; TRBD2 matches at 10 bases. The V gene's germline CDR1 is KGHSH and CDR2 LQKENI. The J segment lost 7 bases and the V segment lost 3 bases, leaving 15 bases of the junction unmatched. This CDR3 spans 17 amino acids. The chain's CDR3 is CASSPSPASGGGGEQYF. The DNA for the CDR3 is TGTGCCAGCTCACCCTCCCCCGCTAGCGGGGGTGGTGGGGAGCAGTACTTC.

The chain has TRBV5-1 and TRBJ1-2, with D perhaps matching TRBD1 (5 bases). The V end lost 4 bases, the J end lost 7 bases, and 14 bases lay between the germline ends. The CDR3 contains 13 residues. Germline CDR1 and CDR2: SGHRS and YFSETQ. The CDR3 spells CASSPEVQGGYTF. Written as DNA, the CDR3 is TGCGCCAGCAGCCCGGAAGTGCAGGGTGGCTACACCTTC.

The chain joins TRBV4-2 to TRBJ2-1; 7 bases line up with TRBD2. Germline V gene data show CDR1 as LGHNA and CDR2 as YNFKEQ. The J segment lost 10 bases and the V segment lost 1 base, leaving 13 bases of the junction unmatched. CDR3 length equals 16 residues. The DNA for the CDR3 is TGTGCCAGCAGCCAAGGGGTGGGTAGCGGGTTCGGGGAGCAGTTCTTC. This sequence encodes CASSQGVGSGFGEQFF.

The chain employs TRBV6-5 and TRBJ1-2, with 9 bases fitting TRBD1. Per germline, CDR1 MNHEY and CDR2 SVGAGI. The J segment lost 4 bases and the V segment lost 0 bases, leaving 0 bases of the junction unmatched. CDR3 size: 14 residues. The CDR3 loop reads CASSYSGQGYGYTF. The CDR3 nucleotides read TGTGCCAGCAGTTACTCGGGACAGGGCTATGGCTACACCTTC.

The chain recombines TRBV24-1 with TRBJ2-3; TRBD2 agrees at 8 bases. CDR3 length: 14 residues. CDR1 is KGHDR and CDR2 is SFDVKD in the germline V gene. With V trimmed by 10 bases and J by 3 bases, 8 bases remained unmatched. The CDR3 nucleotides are TGTGCCACTGGGACCGGGACTAGAACAGATACGCAGTATTTT. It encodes CATGTGTRTDTQYF.

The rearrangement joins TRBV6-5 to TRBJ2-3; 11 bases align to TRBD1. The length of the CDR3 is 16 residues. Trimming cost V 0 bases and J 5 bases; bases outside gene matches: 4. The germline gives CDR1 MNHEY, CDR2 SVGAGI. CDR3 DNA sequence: TGTGCCAGCAGTTACTCGGACAGGGGGCGAGGAGATACGCAGTATTTT. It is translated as CASSYSDRGRGDTQYF.

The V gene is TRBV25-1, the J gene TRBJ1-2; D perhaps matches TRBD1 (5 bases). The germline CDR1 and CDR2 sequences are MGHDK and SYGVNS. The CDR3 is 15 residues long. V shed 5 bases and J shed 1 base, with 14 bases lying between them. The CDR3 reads CASSSNTGSNYGYTF. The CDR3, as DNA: TGTGCCAGCAGTTCCAATACAGGCAGTAACTATGGCTACACCTTC.

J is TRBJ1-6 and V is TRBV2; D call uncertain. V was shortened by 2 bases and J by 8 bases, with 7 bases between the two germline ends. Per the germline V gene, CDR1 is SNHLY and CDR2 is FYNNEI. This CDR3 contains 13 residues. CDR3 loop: CASSEYGYSPLHF. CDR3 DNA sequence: TGTGCCAGCAGTGAATACGGGTATTCACCCCTCCACTTT.

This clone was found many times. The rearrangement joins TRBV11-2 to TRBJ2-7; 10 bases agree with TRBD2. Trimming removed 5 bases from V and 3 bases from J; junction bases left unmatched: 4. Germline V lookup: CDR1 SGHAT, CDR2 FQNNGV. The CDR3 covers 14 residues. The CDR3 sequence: CASSPPSGGYEQYF. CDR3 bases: TGTGCCAGCAGCCCCCCTAGCGGGGGCTACGAGCAGTACTTC.

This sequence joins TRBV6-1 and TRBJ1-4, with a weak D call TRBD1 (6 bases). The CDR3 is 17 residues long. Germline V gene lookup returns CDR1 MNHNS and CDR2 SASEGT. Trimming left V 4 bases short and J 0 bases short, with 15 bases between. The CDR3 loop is CASSVYRVGATNEKLFF. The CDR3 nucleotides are TGTGCCAGCAGTGTTTACAGGGTGGGTGCAACTAATGAAAAACTGTTTTTT.

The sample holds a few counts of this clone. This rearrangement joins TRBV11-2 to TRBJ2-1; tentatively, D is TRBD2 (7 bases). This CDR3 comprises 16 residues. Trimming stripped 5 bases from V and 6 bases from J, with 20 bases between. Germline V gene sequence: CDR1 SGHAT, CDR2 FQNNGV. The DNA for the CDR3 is TGTGCCAGCAGCCGCGGGGGCGGTACCGCTCTCAATGAGCAGTTCTTC. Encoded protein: CASSRGGGTALNEQFF.